The T cell receptor (beta chain) described here comes from a study of identical twins. V was trimmed by 0 bases and J by 4 bases, leaving 13 bases between them. The CDR3 length is 17 residues. Unique molecular identifiers were present on the cDNA, and a universal primer site came from template switching. MiXCR was run by TCRdb on the 5' RACE reads, yielding one entry per CDR3 protein. Of roughly 480,000 distinct CDR3 sequences in the sample, roughly 26% were seen once. In addition, the sample was reused for a study of T cells expressing NK-cell markers.

The chain has TRBV12-3 or TRBV12-4 and TRBJ2-6; D ambiguous. This sequence was found in a young woman in good health. Sequenced material: CD4+ T cells sorted from blood. The CDR3 loop reads CASSLASSLGGANVLTF. The CDR3 DNA is TGTGCCAGCAGTTTAGCGAGCAGTTTAGGAGGGGCCAACGTCCTGACTTTC.